This TCR beta chain comes out of a study of early T cells in non-severe SARS-CoV-2 infection. The length of the CDR3 is 14 residues. The ends were cut back, 3 bases at V and 8 bases at J, with 12 bases in the middle. Germline V gene sequence: CDR1 SGDLS, CDR2 YYNGEE. This clonotype showed up just a few times. TCRdb recomputed calls from the 5' RACE reads with MiXCR, one row per CDR3 protein. This sample has about 89,000 distinct CDR3 sequences; 14% to 15% occur once, and the top ten carry less than 0.6%. The source material was whole blood. J is TRBJ1-6 and V is TRBV9, with a tentative D call TRBD1 (5 bases). This clonotype was sampled from an adult who was a healthcare worker with PCR-confirmed SARS-CoV-2 infection or an uninfected control (not recorded which). CDR3 in DNA: TGTGCCAGCAGCGCAGGAGGGGATTATTCACCCCTCCACTTT. Protein product: CASSAGGDYSPLHF.